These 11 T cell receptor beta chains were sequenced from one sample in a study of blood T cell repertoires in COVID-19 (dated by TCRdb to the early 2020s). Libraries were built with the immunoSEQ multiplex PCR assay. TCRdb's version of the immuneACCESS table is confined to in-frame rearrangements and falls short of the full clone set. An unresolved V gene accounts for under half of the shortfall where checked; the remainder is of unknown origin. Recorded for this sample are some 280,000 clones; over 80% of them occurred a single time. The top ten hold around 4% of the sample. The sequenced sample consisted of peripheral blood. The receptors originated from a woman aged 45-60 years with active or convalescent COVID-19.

The CDR3 loop is CASSQMQGTAFYEQYF. In DNA form, the CDR3 reads TGTGCCAGCAGCCAAATGCAAGGGACAGCTTTCTACGAGCAGTACTTC. This rearrangement joins TRBV14 to TRBJ2-7; TRBD1 matches at 7 bases. There are 16 residues in the CDR3. Germline CDR1 and CDR2: SGHDN and FVKESK. The J segment lost 3 bases and the V segment lost 2 bases, leaving 10 bases of the junction unmatched.

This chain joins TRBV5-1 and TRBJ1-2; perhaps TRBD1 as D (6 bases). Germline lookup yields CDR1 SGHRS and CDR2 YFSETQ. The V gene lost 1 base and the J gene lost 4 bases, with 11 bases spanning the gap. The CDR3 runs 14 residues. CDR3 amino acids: CASSLTGLSYGYTF. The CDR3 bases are TGCGCCAGCAGCTTGACAGGGTTGAGCTATGGCTACACCTTC.

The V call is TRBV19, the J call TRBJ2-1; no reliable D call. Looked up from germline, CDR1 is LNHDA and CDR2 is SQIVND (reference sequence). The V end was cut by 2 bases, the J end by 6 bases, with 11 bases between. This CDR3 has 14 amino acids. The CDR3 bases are TGTGCCAGTAGTATAAAGTCCGTGAGCAATGAGCAGTTCTTC. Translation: CASSIKSVSNEQFF.

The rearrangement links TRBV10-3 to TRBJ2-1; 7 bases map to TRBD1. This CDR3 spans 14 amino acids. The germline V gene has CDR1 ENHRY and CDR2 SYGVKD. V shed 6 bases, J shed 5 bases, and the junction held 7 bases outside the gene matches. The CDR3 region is CAIRDRDRNNEQFF. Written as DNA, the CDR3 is TGTGCCATCAGGGATCGGGACAGAAACAATGAGCAGTTCTTC.

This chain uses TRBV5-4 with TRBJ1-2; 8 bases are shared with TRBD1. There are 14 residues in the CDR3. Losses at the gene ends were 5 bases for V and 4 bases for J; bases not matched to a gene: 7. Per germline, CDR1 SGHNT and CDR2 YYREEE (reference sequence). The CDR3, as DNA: TGTGCCAGCAGAGTAGACAGGGGACCCTATGGCTACACCTTC. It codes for CASRVDRGPYGYTF.

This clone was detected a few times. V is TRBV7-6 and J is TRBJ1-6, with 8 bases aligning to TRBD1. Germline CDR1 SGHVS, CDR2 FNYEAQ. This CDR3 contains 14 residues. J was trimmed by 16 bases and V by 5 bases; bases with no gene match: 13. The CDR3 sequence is CASSLRRQGRSLHF. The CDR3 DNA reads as TGTGCCAGCAGCCTCCGGAGACAGGGGCGAAGTCTCCACTTT.

CDR3 region: CAISRSTPGQGNSPLHF. As DNA, the CDR3 is TGTGCCATCAGCCGATCGACGCCGGGACAGGGGAATTCACCCCTCCACTTT. V is TRBV10-3 and J is TRBJ1-6, with 10 positions matching TRBD1. CDR1 is ENHRY and CDR2 is SYGVKD in the germline V gene. After removal of 6 bases from V and 7 bases from J, the junction contained 12 bases not matched to a gene. There are 17 residues in the CDR3.

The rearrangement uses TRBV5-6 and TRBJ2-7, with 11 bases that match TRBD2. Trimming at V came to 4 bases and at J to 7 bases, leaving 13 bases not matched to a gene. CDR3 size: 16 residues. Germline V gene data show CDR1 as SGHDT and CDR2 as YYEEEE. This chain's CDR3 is CASSRRTSGRSREQYF. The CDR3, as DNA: TGTGCCAGCAGCCGCCGGACTAGCGGGCGTTCGAGGGAGCAGTACTTC.

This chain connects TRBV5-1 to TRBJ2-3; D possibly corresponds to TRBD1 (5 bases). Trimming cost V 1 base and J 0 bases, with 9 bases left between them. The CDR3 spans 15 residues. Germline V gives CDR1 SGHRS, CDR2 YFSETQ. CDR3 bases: TGCGCCAGCAGCTTGACAGGATATAGCACAGATACGCAGTATTTT. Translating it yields CASSLTGYSTDTQYF.

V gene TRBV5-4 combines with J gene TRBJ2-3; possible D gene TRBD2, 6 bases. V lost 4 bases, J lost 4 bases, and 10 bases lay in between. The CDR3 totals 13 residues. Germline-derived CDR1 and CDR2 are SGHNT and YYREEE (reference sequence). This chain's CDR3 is CASSGGGADTQYF. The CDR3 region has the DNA TGTGCCAGCAGCGGTGGAGGGGCAGATACGCAGTATTTT.

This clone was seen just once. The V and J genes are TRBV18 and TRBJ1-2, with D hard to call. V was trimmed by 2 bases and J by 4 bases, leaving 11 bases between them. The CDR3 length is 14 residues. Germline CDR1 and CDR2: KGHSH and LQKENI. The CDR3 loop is CASSPFLVGYGYTF. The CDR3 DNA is TGTGCCAGCTCACCATTCCTGGTCGGCTATGGCTACACCTTC.